One and the same sample provided the 28 T cell receptor beta chains below, sequenced in a study of blood T cell repertoires in COVID-19. The method was immunoSEQ multiplex PCR; TCRdb's version includes in-frame clones alone and lacks a portion of them. The sample includes about 43,000 clones, roughly 88% of them seen just once. The sample taken for sequencing was peripheral blood. These receptors were taken from a man aged 55 to 70 with active COVID-19.

The chain employs TRBV24-1 and TRBJ1-2; 7 nucleotides agree with TRBD1. V was clipped by 0 bases and J by 4 bases; unmatched bases: 22. The CDR3 has 21 amino acids. Per the germline V gene, CDR1 is KGHDR and CDR2 is SFDVKD. CDR3 protein: CATSDLRTGTMTGTNLYGYTF. The DNA of the CDR3 is TGTGCCACCAGTGATTTGAGGACTGGAACCATGACAGGGACAAACCTCTATGGCTACACCTTC.

The gene calls are TRBV24-1 and TRBJ2-5, with 9 bases matching TRBD1. Germline-derived CDR1 and CDR2 are KGHDR and SFDVKD. The CDR3 covers 16 residues. With V trimmed by 5 bases and J by 3 bases, 9 bases remained unmatched. CDR3: CATSGNGGQGEETQYF. CDR3 nucleotides: TGTGCCACCAGTGGAAACGGGGGACAGGGAGAAGAGACCCAGTACTTC.

This rearrangement joins TRBV4-3 to TRBJ2-7; 7 nucleotides match TRBD1. The V segment lost 1 base and the J segment 0 bases; nucleotides outside the gene matches: 3. This CDR3 is 15 amino acids long. Germline CDR1 LGHNA, CDR2 YSLEER. Here the CDR3 DNA reads TGCGCCAGCAGCCAAGTTGGACAGGACTCCTACGAGCAGTACTTC. Translated: CASSQVGQDSYEQYF.

The chain is built from TRBV11-1 and TRBJ2-3; D is uncertain. V shed 6 bases and J shed 4 bases, with 11 bases lying between them. Germline CDR1 is SGHAT and CDR2 is FQDESV (reference sequence). The CDR3 is made up of 13 amino acids. The CDR3 loop reads CASSFGQADTQYF. Written as DNA, the CDR3 is TGTGCCAGCAGTTTTGGCCAGGCAGATACGCAGTATTTT.

This sequence joins TRBV5-1 and TRBJ2-2, with D unresolved. V was pared by 0 bases and J by 0 bases, with 6 bases between. This CDR3 spans 15 amino acids. CDR1 SGHRS and CDR2 YFSETQ come from the germline V gene. The CDR3 region is CASSLAGANTGELFF. In DNA form, the CDR3 reads TGCGCCAGCAGCTTGGCGGGTGCGAACACCGGGGAGCTGTTTTTT.

V usage is TRBV21-1 and J usage is TRBJ1-5; the DNA was not used to check the table's D call, TRBD1. TRBV21-1 is a documented pseudogene. This CDR3 comprises 15 residues. The CDR3 DNA is TGTGCCAGCAGCACCTCGACAGGCTTGGGACAGCCCCAGCATTTT. Amino acid sequence: CASSTSTGLGQPQHF.

The chain joins TRBV6-1 to TRBJ2-5, with D perhaps TRBD1 (6 bases). Germline V lookup: CDR1 MNHNS, CDR2 SASEGT. Trimming left V 2 bases short and J 2 bases short, with 21 bases between. This CDR3 is built from 18 residues. The CDR3 nucleotides are TGTGCCAGCAGTGAATTGGCAGGGGCGGGCCGAGAACAAGAGACCCAGTACTTC. Protein: CASSELAGAGREQETQYF.

This chain joins TRBV11-2 and TRBJ2-3, with 9 bases lining up with TRBD1. Per germline, CDR1 SGHAT and CDR2 FQNNGV. The CDR3 is 16 amino acids. Losses at the gene ends were 4 bases for V and 1 base for J; bases not matched to a gene: 6. The CDR3 spells CASSSQGAAGTDTQYF. DNA for the CDR3: TGTGCCAGCAGCTCACAGGGGGCGGCCGGCACAGATACGCAGTATTTT.

This clone was seen a few times. This chain links TRBV18 with TRBJ2-5, with 8 bases lining up with TRBD2. V was pared by 5 bases and J by 7 bases, with 9 bases of the junction left unmatched. This CDR3 has 14 residues. The germline V gene has CDR1 KGHSH and CDR2 LQKENI. The CDR3 here is CASSSGGTDSTQYF. The CDR3 DNA sequence: TGTGCCAGCTCATCGGGGGGGACGGACTCGACCCAGTACTTC.

Here the CDR3 DNA reads TGTGCCAGCTCACTTGGACAGGGCACCTTGAACACTGAAGCTTTCTTT. As protein: CASSLGQGTLNTEAFF. The chain combines TRBV18 with TRBJ1-1; 8 bases line up with TRBD1. CDR1 and CDR2 (germline): KGHSH, LQKENI. The CDR3 has 16 residues. V lost 4 bases, J lost 0 bases, and 7 bases stayed unmatched.

V and J are TRBV4-2 and TRBJ1-1, with D perhaps matching TRBD1 (6 bases). The CDR3 consists of 15 residues. Between the trimmed V and J ends, which lost 0 bases and 0 bases, there was a span of 8 bases. Germline V CDR1 and CDR2: LGHNA, YNFKEQ. The CDR3 loop reads CASSQDQGMNTEAFF. CDR3 DNA sequence: TGTGCCAGCAGCCAAGATCAGGGGATGAACACTGAAGCTTTCTTT.

The chain uses TRBV2 and TRBJ1-2; 7 bases agree with TRBD1. Trimming removed 2 bases from V and 4 bases from J; junction bases left unmatched: 10. The CDR3 covers 16 residues. Germline V gives CDR1 SNHLY, CDR2 FYNNEI. As DNA, the CDR3 is TGTGCCAGCAGTGAAATTCGGTCAGGGGGTGGCTATGGCTACACCTTC. It codes for CASSEIRSGGGYGYTF. Using reference TRBV2 and TRBJ1-2 for the parts outside the CDR3, the full variable domain is EPEVTQTPSHQVTQMGQEVILRCVPISNHLYFYWYRQILGQKVEFLVSFYNNEISEKSEIFDDQFSVERPDGSNFTLKIRSTKLEDSAMYFCASSEIRSGGGYGYTFGSGTRLTVV.

The genes are TRBV29-1 and TRBJ2-7; 9 bases map to TRBD2. The CDR3 covers 16 residues. The V segment lost 4 bases and the J segment 0 bases; nucleotides outside the gene matches: 10. The germline CDR1 and CDR2 sequences are SQVTM and ANQGSEA. The CDR3 DNA reads as TGCAGCGTTGCCGGGGATCAAGCGGGAGGCTCCTACGAGCAGTACTTC. This sequence encodes CSVAGDQAGGSYEQYF.

V is TRBV9 and J is TRBJ1-2; tentative D call: TRBD1 (6 bases). V lost 0 bases and J 8 bases, leaving 8 bases between the germline ends. The germline gives CDR1 SGDLS, CDR2 YYNGEE. CDR3 length: 12 residues. CDR3 in DNA: TGTGCCAGCAGCGTAGCAGGGGAAGGCTACACCTTC. Translated: CASSVAGEGYTF.

V usage is TRBV30 and J usage is TRBJ2-5, with 11 bases matching TRBD2. After removal of 4 bases from V and 1 base from J, the junction contained 5 bases not matched to a gene. The CDR3 consists of 15 residues. Germline values: CDR1 GTSNPN, CDR2 SVGIG (reference sequence). The DNA for the CDR3 is TGTGCCTGGACCGCCGGGACTAGCGGCCAAGAGACCCAGTACTTC. This translates into CAWTAGTSGQETQYF.

The CDR3 sequence: CASSLGQGPETQYF. Written as DNA, the CDR3 is TGTGCCAGCAGTTTAGGGCAGGGCCCAGAGACCCAGTACTTC. This chain links TRBV6-5 with TRBJ2-5; D possibly corresponds to TRBD1 (5 bases). This CDR3 has 14 amino acids. Germline CDR1 MNHEY, CDR2 SVGAGI. V dropped 4 bases and J dropped 4 bases, with 13 bases sitting between them.

The V and J genes are TRBV19 and TRBJ1-1; D gene ambiguous. Germline V gene sequence: CDR1 LNHDA, CDR2 SQIVND (reference sequence). The CDR3 covers 17 residues. Trimming took off 3 bases at V and 5 bases at J, with 22 bases between the two ends. CDR3 in amino acids: CASSMKSAGLRLTEAFF. The DNA of the CDR3 is TGTGCCAGTAGTATGAAATCTGCGGGCCTGCGATTGACTGAAGCTTTCTTT.

This chain joins TRBV4-3 and TRBJ2-7, with D maybe TRBD2 (6 bases). This CDR3 is built from 15 residues. The V end was cut by 0 bases, the J end by 0 bases, with 9 bases between. Germline values: CDR1 LGHNA, CDR2 YSLEER. In DNA, the CDR3 is TGCGCCAGCAGCCAAGAGGCGGGGAGCTCCTACGAGCAGTACTTC. This encodes CASSQEAGSSYEQYF.

The chain carries TRBV5-4 and TRBJ2-7, with a weak D call TRBD1 (6 bases). V was trimmed by 4 bases and J by 4 bases, leaving 9 bases between them. The CDR3 extends over 12 amino acids. Germline V CDR1 and CDR2: SGHNT, YYREEE (reference sequence). The CDR3 DNA is TGTGCCAGCAGCAAGGACAGATACGAGCAGTACTTC. The encoded protein is CASSKDRYEQYF.

The chain has TRBV10-3 and TRBJ1-6; D is unclear. There are 14 residues in the CDR3. CDR1 and CDR2 (germline): ENHRY, SYGVKD. The V gene lost 7 bases and the J gene lost 8 bases, with 15 bases spanning the gap. CDR3 nucleotide sequence: TGTGCCATCAACACCGGGATTCCTGATTCACCCCTCCACTTT. Translating it yields CAINTGIPDSPLHF.

The rearrangement joins TRBV27 to TRBJ2-1; 10 bases fit TRBD1. The V and J ends lost 4 bases and 3 bases, in that order; junction bases with no gene match: 15. There are 19 residues in the CDR3. CDR1 is MNHEY and CDR2 is SMNVEV in the germline V gene (reference sequence). CDR3 protein: CASSSPGQGMRFSYNEQFF. The CDR3 DNA reads TGTGCCAGCAGTTCCCCGGGACAGGGGATGAGATTTAGCTACAATGAGCAGTTCTTC.

The chain recombines TRBV15 with TRBJ2-3, with D possibly matching TRBD2 (6 bases). V lost 1 base to trimming and J lost 6 bases, with 14 bases between them. The CDR3 length is 15 residues. Germline V gene data show CDR1 as LNHNV and CDR2 as YYDKDF (reference sequence). This chain's CDR3 is CATSRGGEARDTQYF. Here the CDR3 DNA reads TGTGCCACCAGCAGAGGTGGGGAGGCAAGGGATACGCAGTATTTT.

A single count supports this clone. The rearrangement links TRBV2 to TRBJ1-5; no definite D call. Per the germline V gene, CDR1 is SNHLY and CDR2 is FYNNEI. The CDR3 loop spans 12 amino acids. Trimming removed 7 bases from V and 7 bases from J, with 11 bases in between. CDR3 in DNA: TGTGCCAGCACCCCAGGTCACCAGCCCCAGCATTTT. This encodes CASTPGHQPQHF.

The rearrangement uses TRBV6-2 or TRBV6-3 and TRBJ2-5; D ambiguous. V lost 4 bases to trimming and J lost 5 bases, with 5 bases between them. In germline, CDR1 is MNHEY, CDR2 SVGEGT. This CDR3 contains 11 residues. The chain's CDR3 is CASSFPETQYF. The CDR3 nucleotides are TGTGCCAGCAGTTTTCCGGAGACCCAGTACTTC.

The chain joins TRBV6-2 or TRBV6-3 to TRBJ1-5; D is unresolved. Germline CDR1 reads MNHEY; CDR2 reads SVGEGT. The CDR3 covers 16 residues. V shed 6 bases and J shed 1 base, with 16 bases lying between them. Here the CDR3 DNA reads TGTGCCAGCAGCCGAGAGTCTGAGTGGAGCAATCAGCCCCAGCATTTT. Its protein product is CASSRESEWSNQPQHF.

The chain uses TRBV4-1 and TRBJ2-3; 11 positions match TRBD2. Germline assignment: CDR1 MGHRA and CDR2 YSYEKL. The CDR3 extends over 19 amino acids. V lost 4 bases and J lost 6; bases outside the gene matches: 18. The CDR3 nucleotides are TGCGCCAGCAGCCCCATACCCGCGGGACTAGCGGCCCTGAGGGATACGCAGTATTTT. Its protein product is CASSPIPAGLAALRDTQYF.

This clone was seen a handful of times. The chain links TRBV25-1 to TRBJ1-4, with a possible D match to TRBD1 (6 bases). This CDR3 is built from 16 residues. Germline lookup yields CDR1 MGHDK and CDR2 SYGVNS. The germline V and J ends were trimmed by 0 bases and 0 bases, with 8 bases remaining between them. CDR3 amino acids: CASSEYGQTTNEKLFF. Written as DNA, the CDR3 is TGTGCCAGCAGTGAATACGGACAGACAACTAATGAAAAACTGTTTTTT.

The V gene is TRBV10-3, the J gene TRBJ2-3; 12 positions match TRBD2. Germline CDR1 is ENHRY and CDR2 is SYGVKD. This CDR3 is built from 16 residues. The trim removed 11 bases at V and 4 bases at J, leaving 13 bases unmatched. CDR3 in DNA: TGTGCCCTGGGGACTAGCGGGTCCGAGGGCGCAGATACGCAGTATTTT. This gives the protein CALGTSGSEGADTQYF.